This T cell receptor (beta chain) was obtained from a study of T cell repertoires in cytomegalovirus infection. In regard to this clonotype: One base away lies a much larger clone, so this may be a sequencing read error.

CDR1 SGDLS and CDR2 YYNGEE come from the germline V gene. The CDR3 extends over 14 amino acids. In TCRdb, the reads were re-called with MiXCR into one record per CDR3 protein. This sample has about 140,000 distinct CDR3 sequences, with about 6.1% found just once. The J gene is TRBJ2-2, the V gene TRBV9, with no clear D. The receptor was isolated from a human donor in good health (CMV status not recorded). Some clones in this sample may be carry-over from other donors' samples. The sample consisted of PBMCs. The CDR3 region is CVSSVAGNTGELFF. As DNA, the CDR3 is TGTGTCAGCAGCGTAGCAGGGAACACCGGGGAGCTGTTTTTT.